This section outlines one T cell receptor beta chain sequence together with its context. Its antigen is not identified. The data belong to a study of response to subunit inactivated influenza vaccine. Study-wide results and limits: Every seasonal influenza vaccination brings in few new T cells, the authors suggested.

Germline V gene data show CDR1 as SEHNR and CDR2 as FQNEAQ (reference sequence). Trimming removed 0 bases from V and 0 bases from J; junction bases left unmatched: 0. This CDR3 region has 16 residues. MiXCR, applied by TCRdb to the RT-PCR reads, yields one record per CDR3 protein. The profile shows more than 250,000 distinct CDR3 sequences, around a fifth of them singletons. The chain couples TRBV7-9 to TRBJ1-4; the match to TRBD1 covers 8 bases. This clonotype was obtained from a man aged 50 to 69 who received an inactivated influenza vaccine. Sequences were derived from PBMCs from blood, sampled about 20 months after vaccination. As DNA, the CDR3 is TGTGCCAGCAGCTTAGCACAGGGGGCAACTAATGAAAAACTGTTTTTT. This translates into CASSLAQGATNEKLFF.